These 23 T cell receptor beta chains came from one sample sequenced in a study of cytomegalovirus exposure and HLA in healthy donors. This PCR relied on a set of 60 Vbeta primers and 13 Jbeta primers. TCRdb's table, derived via immunoSEQ multiplex PCR, lists solely in-frame clones and lacks some. The profile covers over 150,000 clones, with 74% appearing a single time and 2.1% taken by the ten largest. The sequencing input was PBMCs. Receptors were obtained from a man in his thirties or forties in good health and CMV-seronegative.

This clone turned up a few times. The chain combines TRBV6-5 with TRBJ1-1; no clear D gene. Germline CDR1 is MNHEY and CDR2 is SVGAGI. Trimming took 1 base from V and 1 from J, leaving 7 bases between them. This CDR3 has 14 residues. The CDR3 coding sequence is TGTGCCAGCAGTTACTTTTCCGGGAACACTGAAGCTTTCTTT. It codes for CASSYFSGNTEAFF.

The V gene is TRBV7-6, the J gene TRBJ2-2; perhaps TRBD2 as D (6 bases). Trimming stripped 5 bases from V and 5 bases from J, with 15 bases between. Germline values: CDR1 SGHVS, CDR2 FNYEAQ. CDR3 length: 15 residues. CDR3 region: CASSADTRGTGELFF. In DNA form, the CDR3 reads TGTGCCAGCAGCGCGGACACGCGGGGTACCGGGGAGCTGTTTTTT.

This clone was counted a single time. DNA for the CDR3: TGTGCCAGCAGCATCGGACAGCCTAATTTGCAAGAGACCCAGTACTTC. It encodes CASSIGQPNLQETQYF. This chain uses TRBV7-6 with TRBJ2-5; TRBD1 is a possible D gene (6 bases). Germline CDR1 reads SGHVS; CDR2 reads FNYEAQ. V shed 5 bases and J shed 2 bases, with 18 bases lying between them. CDR3 length: 16 amino acids. Looking up the rest from reference TRBV7-6 and TRBJ2-5 gives the full variable domain: GAGVSQSPRYKVTKRGQDVALRCDPISGHVSLYWYRQALGQGPEFLTYFNYEAQQDKSGLPNDRFSAERPEGSISTLTIQRTEQRDSAMYRCASSIGQPNLQETQYFGPGTRLLVL.

As for this clone: This CDR3 is also generated by other DNA sequences in the sample. This rearrangement joins TRBV19 to TRBJ2-2, with TRBD1 matching over 9 bases. V lost 5 bases and J lost 5; bases outside the gene matches: 6. This CDR3 comprises 15 residues. Per germline, CDR1 LNHDA and CDR2 SQIVND (reference sequence). CDR3 nucleotide sequence: TGTGCCAGTAGTCCTCGGACAGGGGATACCGGGGAGCTGTTTTTT. Protein: CASSPRTGDTGELFF. The full variable domain, completed using reference TRBV19 and TRBJ2-2, is DGGITQSPKYLFRKEGQNVTLSCEQNLNHDAMYWYRQDPGQGLRLIYYSQIVNDFQKGDIAEGYSVSREKKESFPLTVTSAQKNPTAFYLCASSPRTGDTGELFFGEGSRLTVL.

Written as DNA, the CDR3 is TGTGCCAGCAGCGACTTTTTGGCCCAGCAGTACTTC. This sequence encodes CASSDFLAQQYF. The chain links TRBV5-8 to TRBJ2-7, with unresolved D. CDR1 and CDR2 (germline): SGHTS, YDEGEE. V gave up 4 bases and J gave up 8 bases, with 13 bases separating them. CDR3 length: 12 amino acids.

This chain uses TRBV7-9 with TRBJ2-1, with 9 positions matching TRBD1. V lost 5 bases and J lost 0; bases outside the gene matches: 5. Germline V gene lookup returns CDR1 SEHNR and CDR2 FQNEAQ (reference sequence). The CDR3 is 16 amino acids. CDR3 nucleotide sequence: TGTGCCAGCAGCCCAGGACAGGGGAGCTCCTACAATGAGCAGTTCTTC. It codes for CASSPGQGSSYNEQFF.

This chain joins TRBV27 and TRBJ1-6, with 7 bases matching TRBD1. V trimming: 7 bases; J trimming: 2 bases; junction bases outside the gene matches: 5. The CDR3 loop spans 15 amino acids. CDR1 and CDR2 from the germline V gene are MNHEY and SMNVEV (reference sequence). The CDR3 DNA reads TGTGCCAGCACTTCAGGGGGGCCCTATAATTCACCCCTCCACTTT. Its protein product is CASTSGGPYNSPLHF.

The V and J genes are TRBV5-1 and TRBJ2-2, with 9 bases identical to TRBD2. Germline loops: CDR1 SGHRS, CDR2 YFSETQ. The CDR3 extends over 16 amino acids. V was clipped by 0 bases and J by 4 bases; unmatched bases: 4. The CDR3 region has the DNA TGCGCCAGCAGCTTGGGCGTAGCGGGGGTCACCGGGGAGCTGTTTTTT. It translates to CASSLGVAGVTGELFF.

The V and J genes are TRBV5-1 and TRBJ2-5; D is ambiguous. V was cut by 0 bases and J by 2 bases, with 5 bases left in between. CDR1 SGHRS and CDR2 YFSETQ come from the germline V gene. This CDR3 is built from 13 residues. The CDR3 loop reads CASSLDTQETQYF. For the CDR3, the DNA is TGCGCCAGCAGCTTGGATACTCAAGAGACCCAGTACTTC.

V is TRBV11-2 and J is TRBJ1-2, with D hard to call. There are 13 residues in the CDR3. V was trimmed by 5 bases and J by 6 bases, leaving 13 bases between them. The germline gives CDR1 SGHAT, CDR2 FQNNGV. CDR3 in amino acids: CASSPRGRDGYTF. CDR3 sequence (DNA): TGTGCCAGCAGCCCCCGGGGTCGGGATGGCTACACCTTC. The entire variable domain, with the rest obtained from reference TRBV11-2 and TRBJ1-2, is as follows: EAGVAQSPRYKIIEKRQSVAFWCNPISGHATLYWYQQILGQGPKLLIQFQNNGVVDDSQLPKDRFSAERLKGVDSTLKIQPAKLEDSAVYLCASSPRGRDGYTFGSGTRLTVV.

The V and J genes are TRBV7-9 and TRBJ1-3; D uncertain. The CDR3 spans 15 residues. The ends were cut back, 5 bases at V and 0 bases at J, with 11 bases in the middle. Germline V gene sequence: CDR1 SEHNR, CDR2 FQNEAQ (reference sequence). The CDR3 nucleotides read TGTGCCAGCAGCCCAGACTCGAGCTCTGGAAACACCATATATTTT. This codes for CASSPDSSSGNTIYF.

The V call is TRBV5-1, the J call TRBJ2-5; TRBD2 agrees at 7 bases. With 3 bases clipped from V and 1 base from J, the junction kept 12 bases outside the gene matches. The V gene's germline CDR1 is SGHRS and CDR2 YFSETQ. There are 17 residues in the CDR3. CDR3 protein: CASSWTTAGSTQETQYF. CDR3 DNA: TGCGCCAGCAGCTGGACGACAGCGGGGTCAACCCAAGAGACCCAGTACTTC.

The V gene is TRBV2, the J gene TRBJ1-1, with a possible D match to TRBD1 (5 bases). This CDR3 region has 13 residues. Germline V gives CDR1 SNHLY, CDR2 FYNNEI. The V and J ends lost 7 bases and 4 bases respectively, with 13 bases between them. CDR3 sequence (DNA): TGTGCCAGCAAGGGAGGGGAGTCCACTGAAGCTTTCTTT. Translation: CASKGGESTEAFF.

This rearrangement joins TRBV29-1 to TRBJ2-2, with no clear D. V dropped 7 bases and J dropped 1 base, with 7 bases sitting between them. The germline V gene has CDR1 SQVTM and CDR2 ANQGSEA. The CDR3 loop spans 12 amino acids. The CDR3 DNA follows: TGCAGCGCCGAGCTGAACACCGGGGAGCTGTTTTTT. It translates to CSAELNTGELFF.

This clone has only one observation. The chain combines TRBV7-2 with TRBJ1-1; possibly TRBD1 for D (6 bases). The germline V gene encodes CDR1 SGHTA and CDR2 FQGNSA. The CDR3 length is 13 residues. V shed 1 base and J shed 11 bases, with 14 bases lying between them. The CDR3 nucleotides read TGTGCCAGCAGCTTAGATATAGTCCAGGGGGCTTTCTTT. It codes for CASSLDIVQGAFF.

The chain joins TRBV19 to TRBJ1-5; tentative D call: TRBD1 (6 bases). The length of the CDR3 is 15 residues. Germline CDR1 LNHDA, CDR2 SQIVND (reference sequence). Trimming removed 1 base at V and 3 bases at J, with 10 bases between. CDR3: CASSIGGTHNQPQHF. CDR3 bases: TGTGCCAGTAGTATAGGGGGGACACACAATCAGCCCCAGCATTTT.

The rearrangement uses TRBV6-4 and TRBJ1-3, with D tentatively TRBD1 (5 bases). The germline gives CDR1 MRHNA, CDR2 SNTAGT. The V gene lost 10 bases and the J gene lost 0 bases, with 13 bases spanning the gap. The CDR3 length is 14 residues. CDR3 loop: CATPPGNSGNTIYF. The CDR3 DNA is TGTGCCACCCCCCCAGGGAACTCTGGAAACACCATATATTTT.

This clone was detected only a few times. The rearrangement uses TRBV30 and TRBJ2-3; 10 positions agree with TRBD2. Unmatched junction bases numbered 10, after V lost 8 bases and J lost 2 bases. CDR1 is GTSNPN and CDR2 is SVGIG in the germline V gene (reference sequence). The CDR3 spans 15 residues. This CDR3 reads CAPCSGGTSTDTQYF. Here the CDR3 DNA reads TGTGCCCCCTGTAGCGGGGGGACTTCCACAGATACGCAGTATTTT.

The rearrangement links TRBV6-1 to TRBJ2-3; 7 nucleotides agree with TRBD1. V lost 4 bases and J lost 1; bases outside the gene matches: 8. This CDR3 contains 16 residues. Germline-derived CDR1 and CDR2 are MNHNS and SASEGT. CDR3 region: CASSASIGQGTDTQYF. The CDR3, as DNA: TGTGCCAGCAGTGCCTCAATAGGACAGGGCACAGATACGCAGTATTTT.

V is TRBV28 and J is TRBJ2-7, with unresolved D. The V end was cut by 7 bases, the J end by 0 bases, with 22 bases between. Per the germline V gene, CDR1 is MDHEN and CDR2 is SYDVKM. The CDR3 length is 17 residues. DNA of the CDR3: TGTGCCAGCATCAAATTTGCTGGAGCGTTGAGCTCCTACGAGCAGTACTTC. Amino acid sequence: CASIKFAGALSSYEQYF.

The V and J genes are TRBV5-4 and TRBJ2-1; D is undetermined. CDR3 length: 12 residues. Germline V gives CDR1 SGHNT, CDR2 YYREEE (reference sequence). V was clipped by 7 bases and J by 10 bases, with 15 bases between them. CDR3 nucleotides: TGTGCCAGCGCAATCACTTCCGGGGAGCAGTTCTTC. Translation: CASAITSGEQFF.

This clone is a singleton in its sample. V and J are TRBV7-8 and TRBJ1-1; TRBD1 is a possible D gene (5 bases). V was cut by 5 bases and J by 0 bases, with 19 bases left in between. CDR3 length equals 17 residues. Germline lookup yields CDR1 SGHVS and CDR2 FQNEAQ. This chain's CDR3 is CASSPPLGRQMNTEAFF. CDR3 sequence (DNA): TGTGCCAGCAGCCCCCCGTTAGGTCGACAGATGAACACTGAAGCTTTCTTT.

J is TRBJ2-3 and V is TRBV18; tentative D call: TRBD1 (6 bases). Trimming removed 9 bases at V and 4 bases at J, with 11 bases between. The CDR3 is 12 amino acids. Germline CDR1 reads KGHSH; CDR2 reads LQKENI. The CDR3 reads CASRTGPDTQYF. The CDR3 bases are TGTGCCAGTCGTACAGGGCCAGATACGCAGTATTTT.